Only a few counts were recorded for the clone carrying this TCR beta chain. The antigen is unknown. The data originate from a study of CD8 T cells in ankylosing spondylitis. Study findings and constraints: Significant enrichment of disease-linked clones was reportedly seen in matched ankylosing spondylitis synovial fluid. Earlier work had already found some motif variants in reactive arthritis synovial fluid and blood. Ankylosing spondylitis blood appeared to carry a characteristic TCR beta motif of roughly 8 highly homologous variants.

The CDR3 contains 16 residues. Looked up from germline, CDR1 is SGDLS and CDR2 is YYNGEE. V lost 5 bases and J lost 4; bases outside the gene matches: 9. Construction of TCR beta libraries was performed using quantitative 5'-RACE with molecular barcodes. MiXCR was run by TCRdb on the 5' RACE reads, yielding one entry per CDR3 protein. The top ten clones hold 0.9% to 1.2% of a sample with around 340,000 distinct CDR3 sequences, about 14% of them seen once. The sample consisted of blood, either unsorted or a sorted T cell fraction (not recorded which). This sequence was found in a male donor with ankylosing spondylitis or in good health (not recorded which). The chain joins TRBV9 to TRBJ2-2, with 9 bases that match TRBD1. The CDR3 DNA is TGTGCCAGCAGGGACGAAGGGACAGGGCTCACCGGGGAGCTGTTTTTT. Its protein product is CASRDEGTGLTGELFF.